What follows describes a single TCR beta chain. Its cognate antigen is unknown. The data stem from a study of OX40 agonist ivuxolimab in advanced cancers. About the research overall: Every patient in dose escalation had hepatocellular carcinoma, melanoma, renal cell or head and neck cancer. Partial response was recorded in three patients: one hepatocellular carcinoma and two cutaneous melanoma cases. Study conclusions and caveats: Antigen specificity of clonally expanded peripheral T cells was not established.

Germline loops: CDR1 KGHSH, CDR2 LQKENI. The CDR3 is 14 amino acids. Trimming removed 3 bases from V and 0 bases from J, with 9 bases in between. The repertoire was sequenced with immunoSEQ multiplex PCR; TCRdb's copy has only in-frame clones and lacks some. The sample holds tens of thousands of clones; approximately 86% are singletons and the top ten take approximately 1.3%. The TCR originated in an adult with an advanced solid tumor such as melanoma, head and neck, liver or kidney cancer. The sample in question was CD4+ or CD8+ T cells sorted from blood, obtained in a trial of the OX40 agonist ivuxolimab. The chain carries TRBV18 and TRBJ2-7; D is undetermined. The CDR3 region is CASSPSRNSYEQYF. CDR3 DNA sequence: TGTGCCAGCTCACCGTCGCGGAACTCCTACGAGCAGTACTTC.